This entry lists 4 T cell receptor beta chains sequenced from one sample in a study of blood T cell repertoires in COVID-19. Sequencing was performed with immunoSEQ multiplex PCR; in TCRdb, only in-frame clones are kept and a portion is missing. The profile covers tens of thousands of clones, with around nine tenths appearing a single time and over 8.5% taken by the ten largest. Specimen: peripheral blood. These receptors were obtained from a man of 80 years or more with acute or convalescent COVID-19.

The V gene is TRBV28, the J gene TRBJ2-7; 7 bases line up with TRBD1. Looked up from germline, CDR1 is MDHEN and CDR2 is SYDVKM. The V gene end was trimmed by 6 bases and the J gene end by 3 bases; junction bases not matched to a gene: 5. This CDR3 is 13 amino acids long. This CDR3 is CASSSGTVYEQYF. DNA of the CDR3: TGTGCCAGCAGCTCCGGGACAGTCTACGAGCAGTACTTC.

The chain is built from TRBV3-1 (or the pseudogene TRBV3-2) and TRBJ2-7; D call uncertain. Looked up from germline, CDR1 is LGHDT and CDR2 is YNNKEL (reference sequence). The CDR3 totals 17 residues. V was cut by 5 bases and J by 2 bases, with 22 bases left in between. CDR3 bases: TGTGCCAGCAGCGACCATTGGGTCCGTAGACTTACCTACGAGCAGTACTTC. Translation: CASSDHWVRRLTYEQYF.

This chain connects TRBV10-3 to TRBJ1-5, with 9 bases fitting TRBD1. Germline loops: CDR1 ENHRY, CDR2 SYGVKD. The CDR3 consists of 16 residues. V trimming: 0 bases; J trimming: 0 bases; junction bases outside the gene matches: 0. The CDR3 loop is CAISESGQGSNQPQHF. The CDR3 bases are TGTGCCATCAGTGAGTCGGGACAGGGTAGCAATCAGCCCCAGCATTTT.

The chain couples TRBV29-1 to TRBJ2-5, with 8 bases that match TRBD1. Per germline, CDR1 SQVTM and CDR2 ANQGSEA. V was clipped by 5 bases and J by 5 bases; unmatched bases: 7. This CDR3 contains 13 residues. CDR3 in amino acids: CSVPGGALETQYF. In DNA form, the CDR3 reads TGCAGCGTTCCAGGGGGCGCTTTGGAGACCCAGTACTTC. Drawing the rest from reference TRBV29-1 and TRBJ2-5, the complete variable domain is SAVISQKPSRDICQRGTSLTIQCQVDSQVTMMFWYRQQPGQSLTLIATANQGSEATYESGFVIDKFPISRPNLTFSTLTVSNMSPEDSSIYLCSVPGGALETQYFGPGTRLLVL.